A selection of T cell receptor beta chains follows, all from one sample in a study of T cell changes during pregnancy in multiple sclerosis. The assay was immunoSEQ multiplex PCR, and TCRdb's table has in-frame clones only and misses some. In the table there are under 25,000 clones, roughly nine tenths of which are singletons. This material consisted of CD8+ T cells from peripheral blood mononuclear cells, taken in the first trimester of pregnancy. Receptors originate from a female donor in good health, enrolled as a control in a pregnancy study. Both conserved end residues are part of each CDR3. A D gene is named only where the DNA matches it firmly. Expanded clones are given a class, and other clones once, few, many or no size at all.

size: once; J: TRBJ2-1; V: TRBV28; D: .; DNA: TGTGCTGCGGGGATCTCCTACAATGAGCAGTTCTTC; CDR3: CAAGISYNEQFF
size: once; J: TRBJ1-5; V: TRBV10-1; D: .; DNA: TGCGCCAGCAGTGAAGAACGGAATCAGCCCCAGCATTTT; CDR3: CASSEERNQPQHF
size: .; J: TRBJ1-5; V: TRBV6-5; D: .; DNA: TGTGCCAGCAGTTATACCGGGGATCAGCCCCAGCATTTT; CDR3: CASSYTGDQPQHF
size: .; J: TRBJ2-3; V: TRBV28; D: TRBD1; DNA: TGTGCCAGCAGTTTAAGGTCCAGGACAGGGGATCTCGCAGATACGCAGTATTTT; CDR3: CASSLRSRTGDLADTQYF
size: .; J: TRBJ2-6; V: TRBV28; D: TRBD1; DNA: TGTGCCAGCAGGGACACACAGGGGGCAAGAGGGGCCAACGTCCTGACTTTC; CDR3: CASRDTQGARGANVLTF
size: .; J: TRBJ1-1; V: TRBV19; D: .; DNA: TGTGCCAGTAGTGGGCACCCCACTGAAGCTTTCTTT; CDR3: CASSGHPTEAFF
size: .; J: TRBJ1-3; V: TRBV14; D: TRBD1; DNA: TGTGCCAGCAGCCAGTCCAGGGGGCCCGGAAACACCATATATTTT; CDR3: CASSQSRGPGNTIYF
size: .; J: TRBJ2-3; V: TRBV4-1; D: TRBD2; DNA: TGCGCCAGCAGCCAGTCTAGCGGGAGGAGGGATACGCAGTATTTT; CDR3: CASSQSSGRRDTQYF
size: .; J: TRBJ2-7; V: TRBV30; D: .; DNA: TGTGCCTGCCGCAGGGAATGGCTTGGCGAGCAGTACTTC; CDR3: CACRREWLGEQYF
size: .; J: TRBJ1-1; V: TRBV18; D: .; DNA: TGTGCCAGCTCACCGGGCAGAAACACTGAAGCTTTCTTT; CDR3: CASSPGRNTEAFF
size: .; J: TRBJ2-1; V: TRBV27; D: TRBD1; DNA: TGTGCCAGCAGTTTATTTACAGGGGTTACCTACAATGAGCAGTTCTTC; CDR3: CASSLFTGVTYNEQFF
size: once; J: TRBJ1-4; V: TRBV29-1; D: TRBD1; DNA: TGCAGCGTTATCAGCCCGGGACAGGGAACTAATGAAAAACTGTTTTTT; CDR3: CSVISPGQGTNEKLFF
size: .; J: TRBJ2-3; V: TRBV15; D: .; DNA: TGTGCCACCAGCAGAGACGCGGGGAGGGGGACAGATACGCAGTATTTT; CDR3: CATSRDAGRGTDTQYF
size: .; J: TRBJ2-5; V: TRBV6-5; D: TRBD2; DNA: TGTGCCAGCAGTTTGTCTAGCGGGGGGTTCCAAGAGACCCAGTACTTC; CDR3: CASSLSSGGFQETQYF
size: once; J: TRBJ2-1; V: TRBV7-9; D: TRBD2; DNA: TGTGCCAGCAGCTCCCTACCTAGCGGGGGGGCCTATGAGCAGTTCTTC; CDR3: CASSSLPSGGAYEQFF
size: .; J: TRBJ2-1; V: TRBV27; D: TRBD1; DNA: TGTGCCAGCAGTTTATTGGGACAGGGGGCTTGGAATGAGCAGTTCTTC; CDR3: CASSLLGQGAWNEQFF
size: .; J: TRBJ1-2; V: TRBV4-1; D: .; DNA: TGCGCCACCGGGGGACGGAACTATGGCTACACCTTC; CDR3: CATGGRNYGYTF
size: .; J: TRBJ1-5; V: TRBV27; D: .; DNA: TGTGCCAGCAGTTTATCCGGGTGGGGCAATCAGCCCCAGCATTTT; CDR3: CASSLSGWGNQPQHF
size: .; J: TRBJ2-7; V: TRBV2; D: .; DNA: TGTGCCAGCAGTGAGGGCAGGGCAGCCTACGAGCAGTACTTC; CDR3: CASSEGRAAYEQYF
size: .; J: TRBJ2-7; V: TRBV29-1; D: .; DNA: TGCAGCGTTGTATTTACCGACACCTCCTACGAGCAGTACTTC; CDR3: CSVVFTDTSYEQYF
size: .; J: TRBJ2-7; V: TRBV19; D: TRBD2; DNA: TGTGCCAGTAGTACCACGGGGGGGGGTTACTACGAGCAGTACTTC; CDR3: CASSTTGGGYYEQYF
size: .; J: TRBJ2-7; V: TRBV28; D: .; DNA: TGTGCCAGCAGTTTATGGGCTGCCACCTACGAGCAGTACTTC; CDR3: CASSLWAATYEQYF
size: .; J: TRBJ2-7; V: TRBV15; D: .; DNA: TGTGCCACCAGCCCTGACAGTTCCTACGAGCAGTACTTC; CDR3: CATSPDSSYEQYF
size: .; J: TRBJ2-7; V: TRBV5-1; D: TRBD1; DNA: TGCGCCAGCAGCGTGGGACAGGCTGTCGAGCAGTACTTC; CDR3: CASSVGQAVEQYF
size: .; J: TRBJ2-5; V: TRBV5-3; D: TRBD1; DNA: TGTGCCAGAAGCTTAGTTGGGACAGGGACGAAGACCCAGTACTTC; CDR3: CARSLVGTGTKTQYF
size: .; J: TRBJ1-6; V: TRBV6-4; D: .; DNA: TGTGCCAGCAGTGACACAGGGACCTATAATTCACCCCTCCACTTT; CDR3: CASSDTGTYNSPLHF
size: .; J: TRBJ2-2; V: TRBV21-1; D: .; DNA: TGTGCCAGCAGCCCCGGGGGTCTAAAAACGAACACCGGGGAGCTGTTTTTT; CDR3: CASSPGGLKTNTGELFF
size: .; J: TRBJ1-1; V: TRBV4-2; D: .; DNA: TGTGCCAGCAGCCATGACTTCCCCGGAGGAGGACTTGACACTGAAGCTTTCTTT; CDR3: CASSHDFPGGGLDTEAFF
size: few; J: TRBJ1-1; V: TRBV13; D: .; DNA: TGTGCCAGCAGCCAACAGACAGGTTCCACTGAAGCTTTCTTT; CDR3: CASSQQTGSTEAFF
size: .; J: TRBJ2-6; V: TRBV2; D: .; DNA: TGTGCCAGCACCAGGGCCAACGTCCTGACTTTC; CDR3: CASTRANVLTF
size: once; J: TRBJ2-5; V: TRBV4-1; D: TRBD2; DNA: TGCGCCAGCAGCCAAGATTTAAGCGGGGGGCAAGAGACCCAGTACTTC; CDR3: CASSQDLSGGQETQYF
size: .; J: TRBJ2-1; V: TRBV28; D: .; DNA: TGTGCCAGCAGTCTATACCGACAGAGCTCCTACAATGAGCAGTTCTTC; CDR3: CASSLYRQSSYNEQFF
size: once; J: TRBJ1-1; V: TRBV2; D: .; DNA: TGTGCCAGCCTTGAGAGTGAGGATGGTGAAGCTTTCTTT; CDR3: CASLESEDGEAFF
size: few; J: TRBJ1-1; V: TRBV19; D: .; DNA: TGTGCCAGTAGTATTCAGGGGAAGGTCGCTGAAGCTTTCTTT; CDR3: CASSIQGKVAEAFF
size: .; J: TRBJ2-5; V: TRBV29-1; D: .; DNA: TGCAGCGTTGAAAGGCGGGGAAGCCCCCAAGAGACCCAGTACTTC; CDR3: CSVERRGSPQETQYF
size: .; J: TRBJ2-2; V: TRBV27; D: .; DNA: TGTGCCAGCAGTCCAGGCACCGGGGAGCTGTTTTTT; CDR3: CASSPGTGELFF
size: .; J: TRBJ2-3; V: TRBV5-4; D: TRBD2; DNA: TGTGCCAGCTCGTGGGGCGGGGGGGCGGATACGCAGTATTTT; CDR3: CASSWGGGADTQYF
size: .; J: TRBJ2-1; V: TRBV4-3; D: TRBD2; DNA: TGCGCCAGCAGCCTTTTAGCGGGAGCCTACAATGAGCAGTTCTTC; CDR3: CASSLLAGAYNEQFF
size: .; J: TRBJ2-1; V: TRBV13; D: TRBD2; DNA: TGTGCCAGCAGCCCCCGGGTAGCGGGAGGACCAGAGTTCTTC; CDR3: CASSPRVAGGPEFF
size: .; J: TRBJ2-7; V: TRBV7-2; D: TRBD2; DNA: TGTGCCAGCAGCCCGGTCGGACGGGGAGGGTCCTACGAGCAGTACTTC; CDR3: CASSPVGRGGSYEQYF
size: .; J: TRBJ2-3; V: TRBV28; D: TRBD2; DNA: TGTGCCAGCAGTTTAGGGACTAGCTTTTCTAGCACAGATACGCAGTATTTT; CDR3: CASSLGTSFSSTDTQYF
size: .; J: TRBJ2-1; V: TRBV27; D: TRBD2; DNA: TGTGCCAGCAGTTCCCGTCTAGCGGGGGGACCCTTGGGGGAGCAGTTCTTC; CDR3: CASSSRLAGGPLGEQFF
size: .; J: TRBJ1-1; V: TRBV13; D: TRBD1; DNA: TGTGCCAGCAGCTATGTCGGACAGGGGTCGGGCACTGAAGCTTTCTTT; CDR3: CASSYVGQGSGTEAFF
size: .; J: TRBJ1-2; V: TRBV5-5; D: TRBD1; DNA: TGTGCCAGCAGCCCGGGGACAGGGAGTAGGGGCTACACCTTC; CDR3: CASSPGTGSRGYTF
size: .; J: TRBJ1-2; V: TRBV5-4; D: TRBD1; DNA: TGTGCCAGCAGCCACAGGGGTGGCTACACCTTC; CDR3: CASSHRGGYTF
size: many; J: TRBJ2-7; V: TRBV6-1; D: TRBD1; DNA: TGTGCCAGCACTCAGGAACAGGGGGGATCCTACGAGCAGTACTTC; CDR3: CASTQEQGGSYEQYF
size: .; J: TRBJ2-3; V: TRBV19; D: TRBD2; DNA: TGTGCCAGTCGGTCCGGGACTAGCGGGACCAGGGGAGATACGCAGTATTTT; CDR3: CASRSGTSGTRGDTQYF
size: .; J: TRBJ2-7; V: TRBV7-2; D: .; DNA: TGTGCCAGCAGCTTCGGACAGCTCTACGAGCAGTACTTC; CDR3: CASSFGQLYEQYF
size: .; J: TRBJ2-1; V: TRBV19; D: TRBD2; DNA: TGTGCCAGCACCCTAGCGGGAGGTTTCAATGAGCAGTTCTTC; CDR3: CASTLAGGFNEQFF
size: .; J: TRBJ1-2; V: TRBV27; D: TRBD1; DNA: TGTGCCAGCAGTCGACAGGGGTCTAACTATGGCTACACCTTC; CDR3: CASSRQGSNYGYTF
size: .; J: TRBJ2-3; V: TRBV7-6; D: .; DNA: TGTGCCAGCAGCTTAGTTTGGGAGACGGGACACACAGATACGCAGTATTTT; CDR3: CASSLVWETGHTDTQYF
size: .; J: TRBJ2-7; V: TRBV5-4; D: TRBD2; DNA: TGTGCCAGCACCTTGGCGGGGACTACCCTCTACGAGCAGTACTTC; CDR3: CASTLAGTTLYEQYF
size: .; J: TRBJ2-1; V: TRBV27; D: TRBD2; DNA: TGTGCCAGCAGTGGGGGGACTAGCGGGGGGGCCTCCTACAATGAGCAGTTCTTC; CDR3: CASSGGTSGGASYNEQFF
size: .; J: TRBJ2-5; V: TRBV29-1; D: .; DNA: TGCAGCGTTGAAGTACAGGGTCTAGAGACCCAGTACTTC; CDR3: CSVEVQGLETQYF
size: .; J: TRBJ2-1; V: TRBV27; D: TRBD1; DNA: TGTGCCAGCAGTCTGGGGACAGGCGGCAATGAGCAGTTCTTC; CDR3: CASSLGTGGNEQFF
size: .; J: TRBJ2-1; V: TRBV27; D: TRBD2; DNA: TGTGCCAGCAGTTTAGTAGCGGGGGGGCCAGTGAATGAGCAGTTCTTC; CDR3: CASSLVAGGPVNEQFF